The following is a T cell receptor (beta chain) sequence with its context. This clonotype was seen more than once but under ten times. Its antigen target is currently unknown. Within one base of it there is no much larger clone, and no base qualities were kept. The sample is drawn from a study of early T cells in non-severe SARS-CoV-2 infection (dated by TCRdb to the early 2020s). Regarding the study in general: Because TCR sequencing was done on bulk RNA from unsorted whole blood, the alpha and beta chains could not be paired.

Broader findings and caveats from the paper: VDJdb matching was skewed toward anti-spike CD8 responses, so virus-specific expansions were likely underestimated and private and CD4 specificities were missed.

Library prep was done by 5' RACE. Sequencing was performed on a NextSeq 500. The TCR library protocol attached unique molecular identifiers to individual cDNA molecules to correct for sequencing error and PCR bias. Both TCR alpha and beta chains were sequenced, and tight co-correlation was observed between alpha and beta sequence abundances in each sample. The authors' pipeline ran thus. Decombinator V4 was used to perform V gene, J gene and CDR3 annotation of TCR sequences. TCRs were defined as expanded if a significant change between any two time points was detected under a Poisson model with p below 0.0001. TCR abundances were normalised to the total number of TCRs sequenced per sample and were expressed as counts per million. MAIT TCRs were defined by TRAV1-2 paired with TRAJ12, TRAJ20 or TRAJ33, and iNKT TCRs by TRAV10 paired with TRAJ18. VDJdb, accessed 1 November 2021, was searched for CMV, EBV and SARS-CoV-2 annotated TCRs, with TCRs annotated for multiple antigens excluded. TCRdb applied fastp at Q25 and MiXCR to the public reads, then kept only in-frame beta chains. Each CDR3 protein appears once, grouped with its most common genes and DNA. In this record, the V and J calls reflect TCRdb's handling and not the investigators' own analysis. Present in this sample are fewer than 100,000 distinct CDR3 sequences, approximately 9.1% of which were seen just once. Roughly 5% of the sample lies in the top ten.

Set within a cohort of healthcare workers in London, UK, this nested case-control study involved weekly PCR testing of nasopharyngeal swabs along with blood sampling. Healthcare workers were enrolled in the week of the UK lockdown, from 23 to 31 March 2020, and were followed every week for up to roughly 16 weeks. From the cysteine through the phenylalanine, the CDR3 covers 12 amino acids. CDR3 DNA only is kept here, 36 bases in frame from base 1. At the junction V is shortened by 3 bases and J by 4 bases, with 4 bases in between. CDR1 and CDR2, per the germline V gene, are MDHEN and SYDVKM. The chain couples TRBV28 to TRBJ1-3, with no reliable assignment of the D segment. The receptor's source is an adult who was a healthcare worker with PCR-confirmed SARS-CoV-2 infection or an uninfected control (not recorded which). Sequenced input: whole blood. The CDR3 has the sequence CASSFGGNTIYF. The base sequence is TGTGCCAGCAGTTTCGGCGGAAACACCATATATTTT.